The next 21 T cell receptor beta chains were all read from a single sample in a study of human T cells and chemical hapten exposure. One entry per CDR3 protein, called by TCRdb with MiXCR from the RACE reads. The profile shows some 45,000 distinct CDR3 sequences, roughly 4.2% of them singletons. Time point noted: healthy volunteer bleed at 2 weeks. Total RNA was isolated from unfractionated whole blood. Material for sequencing was whole blood. The receptors here all came from a human donor in good health. Some clones in this sample may be carry-over from other donors' samples.

This clonotype showed up just a few times. This CDR3 reads CASSVGGGGNYGYTF. The CDR3 DNA reads TGTGCCAGCAGCGTAGGTGGAGGGGGGAACTATGGCTACACCTTC. The V and J genes are TRBV9 and TRBJ1-2, with D possibly being TRBD1 (6 bases). Germline V lookup: CDR1 SGDLS, CDR2 YYNGEE. The CDR3 is 15 residues long. Deletions cut 0 bases from V and 2 bases from J, with 11 bases between.

This clonotype was counted at least ten times. The gene calls are TRBV2 and TRBJ1-2; D gene ambiguous. Deletions cut 5 bases from V and 8 bases from J, with 18 bases between. The germline gives CDR1 SNHLY, CDR2 FYNNEI. This CDR3 region has 14 residues. The CDR3 region has the DNA TGTGCCAGCAGTTACAAGCAAGGCGTCGGAGGCTACACCTTC. It is translated as CASSYKQGVGGYTF.

The chain uses TRBV7-2 and TRBJ2-4, with D perhaps matching TRBD1 or TRBD2 (5 bases each). This CDR3 spans 13 amino acids. Trimming removed 2 bases at V and 9 bases at J, with 11 bases between. Germline V gene sequence: CDR1 SGHTA, CDR2 FQGNSA. As DNA, the CDR3 is TGTGCCAGCAGCTTACCCTGGGGGAGCATTCAGTACTTC. Translation gives CASSLPWGSIQYF.

This chain links TRBV7-3 with TRBJ2-3, with 7 bases that match TRBD2. Germline lookup yields CDR1 SGHTA and CDR2 FQGTGA. The CDR3 extends over 14 amino acids. With 6 bases clipped from V and 0 bases from J, the junction kept 3 bases outside the gene matches. The DNA of the CDR3 is TGTGCCAGCAGACTAGCGAGAAGCACAGATACGCAGTATTTT. Translating it yields CASRLARSTDTQYF.

This clonotype showed up many times. The chain recombines TRBV27 with TRBJ2-1; D might be TRBD1 or TRBD2, each matching 6 bases. This CDR3 is built from 16 residues. Between the trimmed V and J ends, which lost 3 bases and 6 bases, there was a span of 18 bases. CDR1 and CDR2 (germline): MNHEY, SMNVEV (reference sequence). The CDR3, as DNA: TGTGCCAGCAGTTTTAGACCCCCTGGGGGGCCCAATGAGCAGTTCTTC. This gives the protein CASSFRPPGGPNEQFF.

This clonotype has a count of ten or more. The chain joins TRBV20-1 to TRBJ2-7, with D hard to call. Trimming took 0 bases from V and 3 from J, leaving 12 bases between them. The CDR3 consists of 14 residues. Looked up from germline, CDR1 is DFQATT and CDR2 is SNEGSKA (reference sequence). The CDR3 DNA is TGCAGTGCTAGAGATCGGACCTCCGGCTACGAGCAGTACTTC. It yields the protein CSARDRTSGYEQYF.

The table lists this clonotype with many counts. The chain combines TRBV2 with TRBJ2-3; 8 bases line up with TRBD1. The junction had 11 bases not matched to a gene; V was cut back by 3 bases and J by 6 bases. The CDR3 runs 16 residues. The germline gives CDR1 SNHLY, CDR2 FYNNEI. The CDR3 coding sequence is TGTGCCAGCAGTGAGGTCGGGACAGGCACAAGGGATACGCAGTATTTT. Translated: CASSEVGTGTRDTQYF. Variable domain in full (rest from reference TRBV2 and TRBJ2-3): EPEVTQTPSHQVTQMGQEVILRCVPISNHLYFYWYRQILGQKVEFLVSFYNNEISEKSEIFDDQFSVERPDGSNFTLKIRSTKLEDSAMYFCASSEVGTGTRDTQYFGPGTRLTVL.

This clonotype showed up many times. This chain links TRBV20-1 with TRBJ2-3; D is possibly TRBD1 (6 bases). CDR1 is DFQATT and CDR2 is SNEGSKA in the germline V gene (reference sequence). CDR3 length: 14 residues. V lost 4 bases and J 1 base, leaving 12 bases between the germline ends. The CDR3 spells CSAKHRAGTDTQYF. As DNA, the CDR3 is TGCAGTGCTAAGCACAGGGCCGGCACAGATACGCAGTATTTT.

This clonotype was counted only a few times. The chain joins TRBV28 to TRBJ2-6; 13 nucleotides agree with TRBD2. Germline V gene sequence: CDR1 MDHEN, CDR2 SYDVKM. This CDR3 region has 19 residues. After removal of 5 bases from V and 0 bases from J, the junction contained 7 bases not matched to a gene. The CDR3 loop is CASSPSTSGRLSGANVLTF. The CDR3 DNA follows: TGTGCCAGCAGTCCGTCGACTAGCGGGAGGCTCTCTGGGGCCAACGTCCTGACTTTC.

There are many counts of this clonotype. V and J are TRBV2 and TRBJ2-2, with TRBD1 matching 8 bases. Germline CDR1 reads SNHLY; CDR2 reads FYNNEI. CDR3 length: 18 residues. The trim removed 11 bases at V and 5 bases at J, leaving 22 bases unmatched. DNA for the CDR3: TGTGCCGGCCTACTGGGGCAGGGGGCGCGTCGAGGGACCGGGGAGCTGTTTTTT. Translated: CAGLLGQGARRGTGELFF.

This clonotype was detected ten times or more. The chain links TRBV5-1 to TRBJ1-1, with unresolved D. Germline V gene sequence: CDR1 SGHRS, CDR2 YFSETQ. This CDR3 contains 15 residues. V was cut by 7 bases and J by 6 bases, with 22 bases left in between. For the CDR3, the DNA is TGCGCCAGCGGTACGATGTCGCGAAATCAACCTGAAGCTTTCTTT. The encoded protein is CASGTMSRNQPEAFF.

This clonotype was observed many times. This sequence joins TRBV7-3 and TRBJ2-7; the D gene is possibly TRBD2 (5 bases). Per germline, CDR1 SGHTA and CDR2 FQGTGA. The CDR3 extends over 14 amino acids. Between the trimmed V and J ends, which lost 1 base and 2 bases, there was a span of 9 bases. CDR3 coding DNA: TGTGCCAGCAGCTTAAAGCCGGGAACCTACGAGCAGTACTTC. This sequence encodes CASSLKPGTYEQYF.

In this sample, this clonotype turned up many times. This chain links TRBV21-1 with TRBJ2-2; TRBD1 is the table's D call, not checked against the DNA. TRBV21-1 is labeled a pseudogene. The CDR3 is 17 amino acids. The CDR3 DNA reads as TGTGCCAGCAGCAACAAAAAAAGGGACAGGGACACCGGGGAGCTGTTTTTT. It is translated as CASSNKKRDRDTGELFF.

This clonotype came up many times. This rearrangement joins TRBV4-1 to TRBJ2-2; D might be TRBD1 (7 bases). This CDR3 spans 19 amino acids. Trimming cost V 5 bases and J 0 bases, with 22 bases left between them. The germline gives CDR1 MGHRA, CDR2 YSYEKL. CDR3 sequence: CASSGGGRASSANTGELFF. The CDR3 region has the DNA TGCGCCAGCAGCGGAGGGGGCCGCGCCTCAAGCGCGAACACCGGGGAGCTGTTTTTT.

Ten or more counts support this clonotype. The chain employs TRBV24-1 and TRBJ2-1; 10 nucleotides agree with TRBD2. From germline, CDR1 is KGHDR and CDR2 SFDVKD. The CDR3 is made up of 14 amino acids. V trimming: 8 bases; J trimming: 8 bases; junction bases outside the gene matches: 8. The CDR3 nucleotides read TGTGCCACCAAAGCGGGAGGGCCCTCGGATGAGCAGTTCTTC. This encodes CATKAGGPSDEQFF.

This clonotype was detected many times. This chain links TRBV29-1 with TRBJ2-7; 9 bases line up with TRBD1. Losses at the gene ends were 5 bases for V and 4 bases for J; bases not matched to a gene: 9. This CDR3 contains 14 residues. Germline CDR1 reads SQVTM; CDR2 reads ANQGSEA. The CDR3 DNA sequence: TGCAGCGTTATACAGGGGGCGGTGAAATACGAGCAGTACTTC. This gives the protein CSVIQGAVKYEQYF.

At least ten counts were recorded for this clonotype. The chain recombines TRBV28 with TRBJ2-4, with TRBD1 matching 7 bases. The V segment lost 3 bases and the J segment 12 bases; nucleotides outside the gene matches: 14. CDR1 is MDHEN and CDR2 is SYDVKM in the germline V gene. This CDR3 has 15 amino acids. The CDR3 spells CASSFAFGGQSSQYF. CDR3 sequence (DNA): TGTGCCAGCAGTTTCGCATTTGGGGGACAGTCGTCTCAGTACTTC.

This clonotype occurred a few times. The CDR3 DNA reads as TGTGCCACCAGGGCCGGGACAGCTAGCAATCAGCCCCAGCATTTT. It is translated as CATRAGTASNQPQHF. This sequence joins TRBV15 and TRBJ1-5; TRBD1 matches 7 bases. With 6 bases clipped from V and 0 bases from J, the junction kept 5 bases outside the gene matches. This CDR3 is 15 amino acids long. Germline values: CDR1 LNHNV, CDR2 YYDKDF (reference sequence).

This clonotype was observed at least ten times. V usage is TRBV29-1 and J usage is TRBJ2-7; 10 bases map to TRBD1. This CDR3 spans 14 amino acids. V was clipped by 2 bases and J by 1 base; unmatched bases: 2. Germline CDR1 and CDR2: SQVTM and ANQGSEA. CDR3 in DNA: TGCAGCGTTGAACCGGGACAGGGGTCCTACGAGCAGTACTTC. Protein sequence: CSVEPGQGSYEQYF.

This clonotype was seen only a few times. This rearrangement joins TRBV12-3 or TRBV12-4 to TRBJ1-3; no clear D gene. The length of the CDR3 is 13 residues. Between the trimmed V and J ends, which lost 8 bases and 4 bases, there was a span of 12 bases. CDR3 nucleotides: TGTGCCAGCGGCGTTCTCTCGGGAAACACCATATATTTT. Its protein is CASGVLSGNTIYF.

This clonotype was detected ten times or more. The J gene is TRBJ2-5, the V gene TRBV28; 8 bases fit TRBD2. With V trimmed by 6 bases and J by 5 bases, 14 bases remained unmatched. There are 16 residues in the CDR3. Germline V lookup: CDR1 MDHEN, CDR2 SYDVKM. The CDR3 protein is CASSPGGGAGRETQYF. Written as DNA, the CDR3 is TGTGCCAGCAGCCCCGGGGGGGGGGCAGGACGGGAGACCCAGTACTTC.